The 23 T cell receptor beta chains given below trace back to one sample, sequenced in a study of CD8+CD57+ T cells in acquired aplastic anemia. Patients chosen for sequencing had CD8+CD57+ cells that had expanded, as shown by flow cytometry. It was genomic DNA that served as the template for profiling TCR beta VDJ and CDR3. TCRdb recomputed calls from the reads with MiXCR, one row per CDR3 protein. The repertoire includes 180,000 or so distinct CDR3 sequences, over 40% of them detected once, and roughly 1.8% sits in the top ten. Input material: sorted CD4+, CD8+, or CD8+CD57+ T cells (not recorded which) from PBMCs. The source of these receptors is a human donor with aplastic anemia.

The V call is TRBV20-1, the J call TRBJ1-2, with D unresolved. Trimming removed 6 bases at V and 5 bases at J, with 13 bases between. Germline V gene data show CDR1 as DFQATT and CDR2 as SNEGSKA (reference sequence). This CDR3 comprises 12 residues. The CDR3, as DNA: TGCAGTGCCGTCGGCATGGATTATGGCTACACCTTC. Translating gives CSAVGMDYGYTF.

In this sample, this clonotype turned up many times. J is TRBJ2-7 and V is TRBV5-8; D uncertain. The CDR3 runs 11 residues. V gave up 2 bases and J gave up 4 bases, with 4 bases separating them. The germline CDR1 and CDR2 sequences are SGHTS and YDEGEE. In DNA form, the CDR3 reads TGTGCCAGCAGCTTCGATTACGAGCAGTACTTC. Encoded protein: CASSFDYEQYF.

V gene TRBV4-1 combines with J gene TRBJ1-2; D remains ambiguous. Germline CDR1 reads MGHRA; CDR2 reads YSYEKL. CDR3 size: 14 residues. The V and J ends lost 1 base and 8 bases respectively, with 14 bases between them. For the CDR3, the DNA is TGCGCCAGCAGCCAAGGGGTGTTATCTTCCGGCTACACCTTC. Translated: CASSQGVLSSGYTF.

The chain links TRBV2 to TRBJ1-4; no firm D call. V gave up 11 bases and J gave up 4 bases, with 14 bases separating them. Germline V gives CDR1 SNHLY, CDR2 FYNNEI. CDR3 length equals 13 residues. The CDR3 loop is CAGQGEVNEKLFF. The CDR3 DNA reads as TGTGCCGGCCAAGGAGAGGTTAATGAAAAACTGTTTTTT.

This clonotype was found once. The rearrangement joins TRBV14 to TRBJ1-1; a weak D match, TRBD1 (5 bases). With 6 bases removed from V and 4 bases from J, the gap between germline ends came to 9 bases. The germline gives CDR1 SGHDN, CDR2 FVKESK. CDR3 length: 12 amino acids. The CDR3 loop is CASSPGFTEAFF. Written as DNA, the CDR3 is TGTGCCAGCAGTCCAGGGTTCACTGAAGCTTTCTTT. Filled out from reference TRBV14 and TRBJ1-1, the complete variable domain reads EAGVTQFPSHSVIEKGQTVTLRCDPISGHDNLYWYRRVMGKEIKFLLHFVKESKQDESGMPNNRFLAERTGGTYSTLKVQPAELEDSGVYFCASSPGFTEAFFGQGTRLTVV.

Comment on this clonotype: The conserved phenylalanine or tryptophan is not found at the CDR3 terminus, so this likely reflects a read error. The rearrangement links TRBV15 to TRBJ2-7, with a weak D call TRBD2 (6 bases). Germline V lookup: CDR1 LNHNV, CDR2 YYDKDF (reference sequence). V lost 0 bases, J lost 7 bases, and 10 bases lay in between. There are 13 residues in the CDR3. DNA of the CDR3: TGTGCCACCAGCAGAGATGGACGGGAGGAGCAGTACCTC. Translation gives CATSRDGREEQYL.

This clonotype was observed at least ten times. This chain uses TRBV19 with TRBJ1-6, with D hard to call. The CDR3 has 12 residues. The germline gives CDR1 LNHDA, CDR2 SQIVND (reference sequence). V lost 7 bases, J lost 6 bases, and 7 bases lay in between. The CDR3 loop is CASKHSNSPLHF. The DNA of the CDR3 is TGTGCCAGTAAGCACAGTAATTCACCCCTCCACTTT.

The CDR3 here is CASSVASGGGADTQYF. For the CDR3, the DNA is TGTGCCAGCAGCGTAGCTAGCGGGGGTGGCGCAGATACGCAGTATTTT. The chain joins TRBV9 to TRBJ2-3, with 10 bases lining up with TRBD2. The CDR3 covers 16 residues. The V and J ends lost 0 bases and 4 bases, in that order; junction bases with no gene match: 5. Germline V gene lookup returns CDR1 SGDLS and CDR2 YYNGEE.

The chain combines TRBV15 with TRBJ1-4, with D perhaps matching TRBD1 (6 bases). The germline CDR1 and CDR2 sequences are LNHNV and YYDKDF (reference sequence). Trimming stripped 8 bases from V and 13 bases from J, with 20 bases between. This CDR3 has 13 residues. Here the CDR3 DNA reads TGTGCCACCGGGGGGGGCAGGCTGCCGGGACTGTTTTTT. It translates to CATGGGRLPGLFF.

This clonotype was detected many times. The CDR3 sequence is CASSPSGGRETQYF. The CDR3 nucleotides read TGTGCCAGCAGCCCTAGTGGGGGCAGGGAGACCCAGTACTTC. The rearrangement joins TRBV7-3 to TRBJ2-5; weak D call: TRBD1 (6 bases). Between the trimmed V and J ends, which lost 5 bases and 5 bases, there was a span of 15 bases. The CDR3 sequence is 14 residues long. Germline CDR1 and CDR2: SGHTA and FQGTGA.

The chain uses TRBV24-1 and TRBJ2-5; 12 positions agree with TRBD1. Germline V gene sequence: CDR1 KGHDR, CDR2 SFDVKD. Trimming took 4 bases from V and 5 from J; bases not matched to a gene: 10. The CDR3 length is 17 residues. The CDR3: CATSDETGTGGAETQYF. CDR3 nucleotide sequence: TGTGCCACCAGTGACGAAACCGGGACAGGGGGCGCGGAGACCCAGTACTTC.

The CDR3 nucleotides are TGTGCCAGCAGCCAGCAGAGTAATTCACCCCTCCACTTT. Protein product: CASSQQSNSPLHF. J is TRBJ1-6 and V is TRBV14; D gene ambiguous. The germline gives CDR1 SGHDN, CDR2 FVKESK. The CDR3 totals 13 residues. Trimming left V 3 bases short and J 6 bases short, with 6 bases between. The whole variable domain, remainder taken from reference TRBV14 and TRBJ1-6, is EAGVTQFPSHSVIEKGQTVTLRCDPISGHDNLYWYRRVMGKEIKFLLHFVKESKQDESGMPNNRFLAERTGGTYSTLKVQPAELEDSGVYFCASSQQSNSPLHFGNGTRLTVT.

This clonotype appeared many times. The CDR3 here is CASRTRQNTEAFF. In nucleotides, the CDR3 is TGTGCCAGCAGGACCCGACAGAACACTGAAGCTTTCTTT. The chain is built from TRBV7-2 and TRBJ1-1; D call uncertain. The V and J ends lost 6 bases and 1 base respectively, with 9 bases between them. The CDR3 runs to 13 residues. The germline gives CDR1 SGHTA, CDR2 FQGNSA.

J is TRBJ2-1 and V is TRBV29-1, with 7 bases lining up with TRBD2. V shed 7 bases and J 5 bases; nucleotides not matched to a gene: 5. CDR1 SQVTM and CDR2 ANQGSEA come from the germline V gene. This CDR3 region has 12 residues. Here the CDR3 reads CSGEGRNNEQFF. As DNA, the CDR3 is TGCAGCGGGGAGGGCCGTAACAATGAGCAGTTCTTC.

The chain recombines TRBV24-1 with TRBJ1-1; D is undetermined. The germline V and J ends were trimmed by 1 base and 2 bases, with 1 base remaining between them. The CDR3 is 12 residues long. The germline V gene has CDR1 KGHDR and CDR2 SFDVKD. The CDR3 loop reads CATSDFNTEAFF. The DNA of the CDR3 is TGTGCCACCAGTGATTTCAACACTGAAGCTTTCTTT.

On this clonotype itself: Given a much more abundant clone one base away, this may be a read error. V gene TRBV9 combines with J gene TRBJ2-1, with 9 positions matching TRBD2. Germline V gene sequence: CDR1 SGDLS, CDR2 YYNGEE. The CDR3 is made up of 15 amino acids. CDR3 sequence: CASSVGLAIYNERFF. CDR3 coding DNA: TGTGCCAGCAGCGTCGGACTAGCGATCTACAATGAGCGGTTCTTC.

Ten or more counts support this clonotype. The chain has TRBV19 and TRBJ2-7; D possibly matches TRBD1 or TRBD2 (5 bases each). Trimming took 9 bases from V and 2 from J, leaving 14 bases between them. The CDR3 is 13 amino acids. Germline CDR1 and CDR2: LNHDA and SQIVND (reference sequence). The CDR3 loop is CASRRDGAYEQYF. DNA for the CDR3: TGTGCCAGCCGAAGGGACGGCGCCTACGAGCAGTACTTC.

In this sample, this clonotype turned up a few times. The rearrangement uses TRBV18 and TRBJ2-2; D remains ambiguous. V gave up 3 bases and J gave up 7 bases, with 15 bases separating them. The germline CDR1 and CDR2 sequences are KGHSH and LQKENI. The CDR3 is 15 residues long. The CDR3 spells CASSPLQRVSGELFF. The DNA of the CDR3 is TGTGCCAGCTCACCTCTCCAGAGAGTCAGCGGGGAGCTGTTTTTT.

This clonotype was seen repeatedly, ten times or more. This chain links TRBV20-1 with TRBJ2-2, with TRBD2 matching 11 bases. The germline gives CDR1 DFQATT, CDR2 SNEGSKA (reference sequence). This CDR3 is built from 17 residues. V gave up 5 bases and J gave up 2 bases; unmatched junction bases: 10. The CDR3 bases are TGCAGTGCTTTTTCCGCGACTAGCGGGAAAAACACCGGGGAGCTGTTTTTT. This sequence encodes CSAFSATSGKNTGELFF.

This sequence joins TRBV10-3 and TRBJ2-1; D might be TRBD1 or TRBD2, each matching 5 bases. V was shortened by 6 bases and J by 5 bases, with 11 bases between the two germline ends. The CDR3 is 13 residues long. Germline CDR1 and CDR2: ENHRY and SYGVKD. The CDR3 nucleotides read TGTGCCATCAGCTTCCGGGGCGACAATGAGCAGTTCTTC. Protein product: CAISFRGDNEQFF.

The genes are TRBV24-1 and TRBJ2-1, with TRBD1 as a possible D gene (6 bases). From germline, CDR1 is KGHDR and CDR2 SFDVKD. The CDR3 has 13 residues. Trimming removed 6 bases at V and 5 bases at J, with 10 bases between. The CDR3 DNA follows: TGTGCCACCAGTCGGGACACTGACAATGAGCAGTTCTTC. It specifies CATSRDTDNEQFF.

This chain uses TRBV29-1 with TRBJ1-2; TRBD1 aligns across 7 bases. CDR1 is SQVTM and CDR2 is ANQGSEA in the germline V gene. The CDR3 is 14 residues long. The V segment lost 5 bases and the J segment 2 bases; nucleotides outside the gene matches: 8. CDR3 residues: CSVPPTGRNYGYTF. CDR3 in DNA: TGCAGCGTTCCTCCGACAGGGCGAAACTATGGCTACACCTTC.

The V call is TRBV20-1, the J call TRBJ2-7; D perhaps matches TRBD1 (7 bases). Germline values: CDR1 DFQATT, CDR2 SNEGSKA (reference sequence). The V gene lost 4 bases and the J gene lost 2 bases, with 15 bases spanning the gap. The CDR3 extends over 14 amino acids. The DNA for the CDR3 is TGCAGTGCTAAGGGCGGGACAGCGACCTACGAGCAGTACTTC. It translates to CSAKGGTATYEQYF.